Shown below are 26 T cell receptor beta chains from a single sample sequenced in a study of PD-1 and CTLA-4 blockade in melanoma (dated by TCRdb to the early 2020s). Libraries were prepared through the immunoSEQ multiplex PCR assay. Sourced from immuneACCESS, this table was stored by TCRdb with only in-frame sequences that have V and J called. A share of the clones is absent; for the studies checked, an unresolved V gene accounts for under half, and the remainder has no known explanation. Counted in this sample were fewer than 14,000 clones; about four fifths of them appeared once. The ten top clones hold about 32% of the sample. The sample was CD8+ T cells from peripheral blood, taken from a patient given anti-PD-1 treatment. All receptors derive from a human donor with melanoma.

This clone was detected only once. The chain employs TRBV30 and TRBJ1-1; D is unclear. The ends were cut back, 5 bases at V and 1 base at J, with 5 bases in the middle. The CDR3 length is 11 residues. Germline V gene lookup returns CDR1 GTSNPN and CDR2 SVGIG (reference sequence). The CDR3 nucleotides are TGTGCCTGGGGGTCGAACACTGAAGCTTTCTTT. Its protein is CAWGSNTEAFF.

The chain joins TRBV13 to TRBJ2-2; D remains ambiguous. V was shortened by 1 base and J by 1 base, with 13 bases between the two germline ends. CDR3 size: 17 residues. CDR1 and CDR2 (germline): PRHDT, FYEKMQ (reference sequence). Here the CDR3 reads CASSLVGEDLNTGELFF. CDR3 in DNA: TGTGCCAGCAGCTTAGTTGGTGAAGACCTGAACACCGGGGAGCTGTTTTTT.

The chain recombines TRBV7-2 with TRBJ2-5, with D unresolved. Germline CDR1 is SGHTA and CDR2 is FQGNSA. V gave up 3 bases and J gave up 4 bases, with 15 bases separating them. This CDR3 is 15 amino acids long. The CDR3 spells CASSLDSSKIETQYF. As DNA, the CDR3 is TGTGCCAGCAGCTTGGATAGCAGCAAGATAGAGACCCAGTACTTC.

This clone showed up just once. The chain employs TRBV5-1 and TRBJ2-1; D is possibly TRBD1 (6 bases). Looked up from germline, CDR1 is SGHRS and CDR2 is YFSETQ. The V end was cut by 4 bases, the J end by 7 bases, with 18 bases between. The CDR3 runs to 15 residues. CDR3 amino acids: CASSPPDSLENEQFF. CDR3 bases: TGCGCCAGCAGCCCCCCGGACAGTCTAGAGAATGAGCAGTTCTTC.

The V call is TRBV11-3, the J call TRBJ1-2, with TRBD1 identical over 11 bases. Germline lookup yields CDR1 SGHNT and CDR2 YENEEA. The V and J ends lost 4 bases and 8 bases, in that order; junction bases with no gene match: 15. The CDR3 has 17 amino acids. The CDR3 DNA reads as TGTGCCAGCAGCTCTTCCTCCTCGGACAGGGGGCGCATGGGCTACACCTTC. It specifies CASSSSSSDRGRMGYTF. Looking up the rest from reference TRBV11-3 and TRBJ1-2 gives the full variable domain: EAGVVQSPRYKIIEKKQPVAFWCNPISGHNTLYWYLQNLGQGPELLIRYENEEAVDDSQLPKDRFSAERLKGVDSTLKIQPAELGDSAVYLCASSSSSSDRGRMGYTFGSGTRLTVV.

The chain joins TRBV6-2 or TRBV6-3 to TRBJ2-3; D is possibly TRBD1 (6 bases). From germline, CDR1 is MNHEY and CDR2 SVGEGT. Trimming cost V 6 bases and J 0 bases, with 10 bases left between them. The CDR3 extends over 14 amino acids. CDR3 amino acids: CASSQRGSTDTQYF. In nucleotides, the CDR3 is TGTGCCAGCAGCCAGAGGGGGAGCACAGATACGCAGTATTTT.

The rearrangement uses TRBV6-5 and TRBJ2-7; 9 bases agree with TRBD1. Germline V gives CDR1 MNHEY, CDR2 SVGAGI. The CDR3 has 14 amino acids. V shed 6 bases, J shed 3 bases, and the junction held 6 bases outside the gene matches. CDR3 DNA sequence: TGTGCCAGCAGCTACAGGGGGCCAGACTACGAGCAGTACTTC. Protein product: CASSYRGPDYEQYF.

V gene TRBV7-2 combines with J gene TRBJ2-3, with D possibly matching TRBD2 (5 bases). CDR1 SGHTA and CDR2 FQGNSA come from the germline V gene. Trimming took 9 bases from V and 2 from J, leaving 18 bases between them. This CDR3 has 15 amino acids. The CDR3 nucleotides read TGTGCCAGTACCCTTTCCCGGGGAAACACAGATACGCAGTATTTT. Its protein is CASTLSRGNTDTQYF.

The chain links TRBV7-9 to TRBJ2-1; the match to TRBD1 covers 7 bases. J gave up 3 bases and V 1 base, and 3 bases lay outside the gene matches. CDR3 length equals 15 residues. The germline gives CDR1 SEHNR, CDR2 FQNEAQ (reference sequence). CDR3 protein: CASSLEWTGYNEQFF. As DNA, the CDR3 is TGTGCCAGCAGCTTAGAGTGGACAGGCTACAATGAGCAGTTCTTC.

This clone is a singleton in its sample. CDR3 in DNA: TGTGCCAGTAGTGGGGTGACCGGGACAGGGTCGACCTATGGCTACACCTTC. Its translation: CASSGVTGTGSTYGYTF. The chain links TRBV19 to TRBJ1-2; 9 positions agree with TRBD1. This CDR3 contains 17 residues. V lost 5 bases, J lost 4 bases, and 14 bases stayed unmatched. Germline V gene data show CDR1 as LNHDA and CDR2 as SQIVND (reference sequence). The entire variable domain, with the rest obtained from reference TRBV19 and TRBJ1-2, is as follows: DGGITQSPKYLFRKEGQNVTLSCEQNLNHDAMYWYRQDPGQGLRLIYYSQIVNDFQKGDIAEGYSVSREKKESFPLTVTSAQKNPTAFYLCASSGVTGTGSTYGYTFGSGTRLTVV.

DNA of the CDR3: TGCGCCAGCAGCCAGGAGACAGGGGGCGAGACAGATACGCAGTATTTT. This codes for CASSQETGGETDTQYF. This chain uses TRBV4-3 with TRBJ2-3, with TRBD1 identical over 10 bases. The germline V gene encodes CDR1 LGHNA and CDR2 YSLEER. The CDR3 covers 16 residues. Losses at the gene ends were 3 bases for V and 3 bases for J; bases not matched to a gene: 6.

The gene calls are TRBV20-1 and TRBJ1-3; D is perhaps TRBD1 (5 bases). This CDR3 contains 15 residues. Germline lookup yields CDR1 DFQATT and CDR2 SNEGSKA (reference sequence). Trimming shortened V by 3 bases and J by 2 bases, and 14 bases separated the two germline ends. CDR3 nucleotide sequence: TGCAGTGCTAGTCTGTGGGGGTCTACTGGAAACACCATATATTTT. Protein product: CSASLWGSTGNTIYF.

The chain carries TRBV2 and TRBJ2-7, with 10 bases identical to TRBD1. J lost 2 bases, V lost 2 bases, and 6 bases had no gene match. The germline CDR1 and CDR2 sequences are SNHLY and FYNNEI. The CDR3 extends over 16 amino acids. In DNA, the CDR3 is TGTGCCAGCAGTGAACAATTCGGGACAGGGGCCTACGAGCAGTACTTC. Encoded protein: CASSEQFGTGAYEQYF.

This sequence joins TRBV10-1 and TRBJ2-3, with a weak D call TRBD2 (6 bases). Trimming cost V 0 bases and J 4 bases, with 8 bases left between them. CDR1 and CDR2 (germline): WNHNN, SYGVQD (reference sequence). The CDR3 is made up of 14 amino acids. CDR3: CASSESRRADTQYF. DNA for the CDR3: TGCGCCAGCAGTGAGTCAAGGAGGGCAGATACGCAGTATTTT.

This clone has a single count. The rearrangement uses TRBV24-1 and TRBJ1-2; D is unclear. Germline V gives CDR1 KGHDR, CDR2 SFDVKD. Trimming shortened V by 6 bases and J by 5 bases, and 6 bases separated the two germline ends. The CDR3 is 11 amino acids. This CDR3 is CATSFGYGYTF. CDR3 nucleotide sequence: TGTGCCACCAGTTTTGGTTATGGCTACACCTTC.

The CDR3 region is CASSLPLTEQFF. The CDR3 DNA follows: TGTGCCAGCAGTTTACCCCTCACCGAGCAGTTCTTC. V and J are TRBV12-3 or TRBV12-4 and TRBJ2-1; D unresolved. Trimming cost V 2 bases and J 10 bases, with 9 bases left between them. This CDR3 has 12 amino acids.

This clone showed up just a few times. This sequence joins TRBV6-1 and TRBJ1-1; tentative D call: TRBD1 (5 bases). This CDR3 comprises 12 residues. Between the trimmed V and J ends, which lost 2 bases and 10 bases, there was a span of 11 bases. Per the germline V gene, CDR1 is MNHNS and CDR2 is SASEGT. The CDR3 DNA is TGTGCCAGCAGTGAAAGGGGCCCTGGAGCTTTCTTT. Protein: CASSERGPGAFF.

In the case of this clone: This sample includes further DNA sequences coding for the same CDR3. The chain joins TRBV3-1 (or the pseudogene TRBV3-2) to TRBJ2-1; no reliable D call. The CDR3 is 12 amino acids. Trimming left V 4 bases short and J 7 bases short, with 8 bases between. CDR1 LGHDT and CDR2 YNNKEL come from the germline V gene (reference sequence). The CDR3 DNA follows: TGTGCCAGCAGCCCCCGCTATAATGAGCAGTTCTTC. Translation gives CASSPRYNEQFF.

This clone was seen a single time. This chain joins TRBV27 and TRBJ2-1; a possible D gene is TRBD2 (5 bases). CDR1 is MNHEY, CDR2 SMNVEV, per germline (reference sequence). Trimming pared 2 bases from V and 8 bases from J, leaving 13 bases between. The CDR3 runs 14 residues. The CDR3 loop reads CASSLRSSFHEQFF. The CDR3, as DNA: TGTGCCAGCAGTTTAAGGTCTAGCTTCCATGAGCAGTTCTTC.

The CDR3 bases are TGCGCCAGCAGCCAAGATCGGTTGAGAGCCTACGAGCAGTACTTC. Amino acids: CASSQDRLRAYEQYF. V is TRBV4-1 and J is TRBJ2-7; D is ambiguous. Germline assignment: CDR1 MGHRA and CDR2 YSYEKL. V gave up 0 bases and J gave up 2 bases, with 11 bases separating them. The CDR3 has 15 residues.

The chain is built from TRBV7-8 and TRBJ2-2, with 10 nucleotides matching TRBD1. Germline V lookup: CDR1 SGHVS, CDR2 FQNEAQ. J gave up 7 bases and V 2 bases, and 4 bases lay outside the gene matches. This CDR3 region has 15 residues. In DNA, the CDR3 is TGTGCCAGCAGCTTACGGGACAGGGGTAGCGGGGAGCTGTTTTTT. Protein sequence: CASSLRDRGSGELFF.

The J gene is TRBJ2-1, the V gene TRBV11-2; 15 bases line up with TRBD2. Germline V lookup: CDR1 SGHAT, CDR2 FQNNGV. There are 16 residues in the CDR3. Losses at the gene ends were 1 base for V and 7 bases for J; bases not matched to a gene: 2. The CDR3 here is CASSLGTSGGANEQFF. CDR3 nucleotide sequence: TGTGCCAGCAGCTTAGGGACTAGCGGGGGGGCGAATGAGCAGTTCTTC. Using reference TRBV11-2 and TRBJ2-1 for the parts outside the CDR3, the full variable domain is EAGVAQSPRYKIIEKRQSVAFWCNPISGHATLYWYQQILGQGPKLLIQFQNNGVVDDSQLPKDRFSAERLKGVDSTLKIQPAKLEDSAVYLCASSLGTSGGANEQFFGPGTRLTVL.

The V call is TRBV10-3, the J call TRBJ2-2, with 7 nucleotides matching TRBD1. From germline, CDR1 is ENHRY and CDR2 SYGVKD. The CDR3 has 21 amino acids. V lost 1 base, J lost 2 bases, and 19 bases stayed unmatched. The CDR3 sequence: CAISEYLRDRNQGINTGELFF. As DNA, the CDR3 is TGTGCCATCAGTGAGTACCTCCGGGACAGAAATCAGGGCATCAACACCGGGGAGCTGTTTTTT.

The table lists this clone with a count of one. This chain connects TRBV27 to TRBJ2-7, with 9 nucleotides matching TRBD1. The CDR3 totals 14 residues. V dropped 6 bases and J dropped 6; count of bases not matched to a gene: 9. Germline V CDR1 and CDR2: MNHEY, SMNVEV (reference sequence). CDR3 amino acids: CASSAGTGLVEQYF. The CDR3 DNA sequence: TGTGCCAGCAGCGCCGGGACAGGGTTGGTCGAGCAGTACTTC.

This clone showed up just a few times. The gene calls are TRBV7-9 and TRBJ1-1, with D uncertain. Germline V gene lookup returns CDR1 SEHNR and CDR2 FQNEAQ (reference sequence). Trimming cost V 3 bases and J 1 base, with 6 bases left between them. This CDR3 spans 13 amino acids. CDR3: CASSFRQNTEAFF. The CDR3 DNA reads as TGTGCCAGCAGCTTTCGCCAGAACACTGAAGCTTTCTTT. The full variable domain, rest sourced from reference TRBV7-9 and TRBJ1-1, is DTGVSQNPRHKITKRGQNVTFRCDPISEHNRLYWYRQTLGQGPEFLTYFQNEAQLEKSRLLSDRFSAERPKGSFSTLEIQRTEQGDSAMYLCASSFRQNTEAFFGQGTRLTVV.

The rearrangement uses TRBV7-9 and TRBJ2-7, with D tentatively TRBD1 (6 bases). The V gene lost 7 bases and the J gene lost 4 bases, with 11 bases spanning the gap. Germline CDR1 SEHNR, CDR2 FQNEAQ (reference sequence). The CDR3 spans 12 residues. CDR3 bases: TGTGCCAGCACAGCAGGGGAATACGAGCAGTACTTC. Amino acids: CASTAGEYEQYF.